This TCR beta chain was recovered during a study of T-cell reconstitution after alpha-beta-depleted transplantation in children. Germline CDR1 reads DFQATT; CDR2 reads SNEGSKA (reference sequence). Trimming at V came to 3 bases and at J to 7 bases, leaving 11 bases not matched to a gene. The CDR3 contains 15 residues. This clonotype was seen ten or more times. The authors prepared the TCRbeta library with unique molecular identifiers. In TCRdb, the PCR reads were re-called with MiXCR into one record per CDR3 protein. In the table there are 360,000 or so distinct CDR3 sequences, about a fifth of which are singletons.

The chain couples TRBV20-1 to TRBJ2-1; TRBD2 matches at 8 bases. The sample here was PBMCs from the stem cell graft donor, taken from the stem cell graft. This receptor was identified in a human donor who donated a stem cell graft to a child with acute myeloid leukemia. This CDR3 reads CSARDTGTRGNEQFF. The CDR3 DNA follows: TGCAGTGCTAGGGACACAGGGACTAGAGGTAATGAGCAGTTCTTC.